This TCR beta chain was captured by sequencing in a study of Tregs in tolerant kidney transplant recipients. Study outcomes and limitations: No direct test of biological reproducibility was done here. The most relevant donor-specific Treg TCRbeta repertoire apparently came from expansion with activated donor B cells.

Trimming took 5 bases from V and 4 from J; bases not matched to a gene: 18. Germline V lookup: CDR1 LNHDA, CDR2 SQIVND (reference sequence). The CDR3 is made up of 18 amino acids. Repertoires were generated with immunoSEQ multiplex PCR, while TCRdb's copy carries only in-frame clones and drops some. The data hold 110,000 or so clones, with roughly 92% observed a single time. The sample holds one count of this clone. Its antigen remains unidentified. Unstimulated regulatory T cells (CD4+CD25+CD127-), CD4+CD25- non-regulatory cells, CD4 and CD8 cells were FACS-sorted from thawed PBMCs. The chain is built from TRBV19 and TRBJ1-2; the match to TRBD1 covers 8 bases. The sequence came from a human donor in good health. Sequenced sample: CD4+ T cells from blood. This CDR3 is CASSVGRRRTGLGYGYTF. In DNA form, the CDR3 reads TGTGCCAGTAGTGTAGGCCGACGACGGACAGGGTTGGGCTATGGCTACACCTTC.